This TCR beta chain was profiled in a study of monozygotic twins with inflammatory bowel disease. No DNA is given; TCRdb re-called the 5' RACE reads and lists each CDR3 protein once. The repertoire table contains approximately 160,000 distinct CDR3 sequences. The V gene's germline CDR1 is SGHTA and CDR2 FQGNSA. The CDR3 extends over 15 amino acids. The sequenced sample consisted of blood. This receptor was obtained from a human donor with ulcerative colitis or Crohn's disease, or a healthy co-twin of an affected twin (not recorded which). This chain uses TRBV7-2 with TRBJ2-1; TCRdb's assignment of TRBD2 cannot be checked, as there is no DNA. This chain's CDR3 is CASSVTSGRSNEQFF.